The clone carrying this T cell receptor (beta chain) was observed a few times. Its specificity is unknown. The CDR3 has 14 residues. In germline, CDR1 is SNHLY, CDR2 FYNNEI. Trimming took 7 bases from V and 4 from J, leaving 13 bases between them. Via MiXCR, TCRdb re-called the RACE reads, giving one row per CDR3 protein. The sample yields some 87,000 distinct CDR3 sequences, around 10% seen once. Sample time point: patch test 1, 2 weeks after DPC sensitization. This sample's treatment: therapeutic diphenylcyclopropenone sensitization with weekly scalp DPC. The data belong to a study of human T cells and chemical hapten exposure. Background on the study: Upper-back patch tests with 0.01% DPC were read at 6 days.

Study-wide points: Expanded TCR counts at PT1 were positively correlated with the patch test score. No shift was seen in TCRs above 1 in 1000 frequency with DPC sensitization.

The clonotype comes from a woman in her forties or fifties with alopecia areata. Some clones in this sample may be carry-over from other donors' samples. V is TRBV2 and J is TRBJ2-2, with D perhaps TRBD2 (6 bases). The source material was whole blood, sampled in connection with sensitization to the hapten diphenylcyclopropenone (DPC). CDR3 loop: CASTSGVGTGELFF. The CDR3 bases are TGTGCCAGCACGTCGGGAGTTGGCACCGGGGAGCTGTTTTTT.